These 7 T cell receptor beta chains came from one sample sequenced in a study of identical twins. Via MiXCR, TCRdb re-called the 5' RACE reads, giving one row per CDR3 protein. The sample comprises some 1,600,000 distinct CDR3 sequences, roughly 35% of which are singletons, and more than 0.25% rests with the top ten. Sequencing was performed on cord blood. The receptors originated from a newborn girl in good health.

This chain connects TRBV3-1 to TRBJ2-1; 7 positions match TRBD2. Germline lookup yields CDR1 LGHDT and CDR2 YNNKEL (reference sequence). This CDR3 has 19 residues. V was clipped by 1 base and J by 9 bases; unmatched bases: 21. The CDR3 region is CASSQVSGVRTRNFLEQFF. Here the CDR3 DNA reads TGTGCCAGCAGCCAAGTTTCGGGGGTGAGGACTAGGAATTTTCTTGAGCAGTTCTTC.

This clonotype was found a few times. The chain employs TRBV19 and TRBJ1-2; D is uncertain. Germline V gene data show CDR1 as LNHDA and CDR2 as SQIVND (reference sequence). The CDR3 extends over 13 amino acids. Trimming left V 3 bases short and J 1 base short, with 6 bases between. In DNA, the CDR3 is TGTGCCAGTAGTATCCAGGTTAACTATGGCTACACCTTC. This translates into CASSIQVNYGYTF.

This clonotype showed up just once. This rearrangement joins TRBV20-1 to TRBJ2-7; TRBD2 aligns across 9 bases. CDR1 is DFQATT and CDR2 is SNEGSKA in the germline V gene (reference sequence). After removal of 0 bases from V and 3 bases from J, the junction contained 3 bases not matched to a gene. This CDR3 contains 14 residues. The CDR3 coding sequence is TGCAGTGCTAGAGAGGTTAGCGGGAGCTACGAGCAGTACTTC. This translates into CSAREVSGSYEQYF.

This clonotype was seen only a few times. The chain links TRBV28 to TRBJ2-1; 13 bases align to TRBD2. Germline V gene data show CDR1 as MDHEN and CDR2 as SYDVKM. The CDR3 spans 17 residues. The V and J ends lost 3 bases and 1 base, in that order; junction bases with no gene match: 3. CDR3 sequence: CASSFRLAGGSYNEQFF. The CDR3 nucleotides read TGTGCCAGCAGTTTCCGACTAGCGGGAGGTTCCTACAATGAGCAGTTCTTC.

V usage is TRBV7-6 and J usage is TRBJ1-1; 9 bases fit TRBD1. CDR3 length: 15 amino acids. Per the germline V gene, CDR1 is SGHVS and CDR2 is FNYEAQ. V lost 5 bases and J lost 3; bases outside the gene matches: 7. This CDR3 reads CASSPRTGADTEAFF. For the CDR3, the DNA is TGTGCCAGCAGCCCACGGACAGGGGCGGACACTGAAGCTTTCTTT.

J is TRBJ2-1 and V is TRBV20-1, with 7 bases identical to TRBD2. The V and J ends lost 5 bases and 5 bases, in that order; junction bases with no gene match: 12. The CDR3 is 15 residues long. From germline, CDR1 is DFQATT and CDR2 SNEGSKA (reference sequence). The CDR3 coding sequence is TGCAGTGCTTCAGGCGGACTAGGAAGGCACAATGAGCAGTTCTTC. Its protein is CSASGGLGRHNEQFF.

The chain couples TRBV7-2 to TRBJ1-5; maybe TRBD1 (6 bases). The germline V gene has CDR1 SGHTA and CDR2 FQGNSA. This CDR3 spans 18 amino acids. The V end lost 4 bases, the J end lost 0 bases, and 19 bases lay between the germline ends. CDR3 residues: CASSSETGHQLSNQPQHF. CDR3 sequence (DNA): TGTGCCAGCAGCTCAGAAACGGGACACCAACTTAGCAATCAGCCCCAGCATTTT. The complete variable domain, with remaining parts taken from reference TRBV7-2 and TRBJ1-5, reads GAGVSQSPSNKVTEKGKDVELRCDPISGHTALYWYRQSLGQGLEFLIYFQGNSAPDKSGLPSDRFSAERTGGSVSTLTIQRTQQEDSAVYLCASSSETGHQLSNQPQHFGDGTRLSIL.